This entry lists 15 T cell receptor beta chains sequenced from one sample in a study of response to subunit inactivated influenza vaccine. TCRdb itself ran the RT-PCR reads through MiXCR, one entry per CDR3 protein. This table has around 600,000 distinct CDR3 sequences, approximately 10% appearing once. This sample also appeared in a second study, on T cells expressing NK-cell markers. As reported in that work: TCR beta libraries carry UMIs added by 5'RACE template switching.

The material was PBMCs from blood, obtained on the day of vaccination. The receptors originated from a man between 45 and 60 years old who received an inactivated influenza vaccine.

The chain combines TRBV19 with TRBJ2-1, with a possible D match to TRBD1 (5 bases). This CDR3 comprises 15 residues. CDR1 and CDR2 (germline): LNHDA, SQIVND (reference sequence). Trimming shortened V by 3 bases and J by 6 bases, and 15 bases separated the two germline ends. CDR3 in amino acids: CASSISGRASNEQFF. CDR3 sequence (DNA): TGTGCCAGTAGTATTAGTGGCAGGGCCAGCAATGAGCAGTTCTTC.

This clonotype was counted between two and nine times. The chain couples TRBV5-1 to TRBJ1-3, with D uncertain. Trimming cost V 5 bases and J 8 bases, with 8 bases left between them. The CDR3 has 11 residues. CDR1 and CDR2 from the germline V gene are SGHRS and YFSETQ. CDR3 coding DNA: TGCGCCAGCAGTAATCGAGACACCATATATTTT. It specifies CASSNRDTIYF.

The DNA of the CDR3 is TGTGCCACCAGTGCGACTAGCTCCATCCAAGAGACCCAGTACTTC. It specifies CATSATSSIQETQYF. V gene TRBV24-1 combines with J gene TRBJ2-5, with 7 positions matching TRBD2. The CDR3 totals 15 residues. V dropped 5 bases and J dropped 1; count of bases not matched to a gene: 6. Germline CDR1 reads KGHDR; CDR2 reads SFDVKD.

This chain connects TRBV5-1 to TRBJ1-1, with D maybe TRBD1 (5 bases). V was cut by 1 base and J by 5 bases, with 18 bases left in between. Germline CDR1 and CDR2: SGHRS and YFSETQ. The CDR3 sequence is 16 residues long. CDR3 sequence (DNA): TGCGCCAGCAGCTTGCGTTCCAGGGTGTCTGTGACTGAAGCTTTCTTT. Encoded protein: CASSLRSRVSVTEAFF.

This clonotype was recorded a few times. DNA of the CDR3: TGCAGCGTTGTGACATACTCCTACGAGCAGTACTTC. Protein product: CSVVTYSYEQYF. This chain joins TRBV29-1 and TRBJ2-7, with D hard to call. This CDR3 contains 12 residues. With 4 bases removed from V and 0 bases from J, the gap between germline ends came to 7 bases. Germline V lookup: CDR1 SQVTM, CDR2 ANQGSEA.

The chain couples TRBV15 to TRBJ2-2; unclear D gene. The CDR3 runs to 14 residues. Germline CDR1 is LNHNV and CDR2 is YYDKDF (reference sequence). V shed 3 bases and J shed 8 bases, with 13 bases lying between them. The CDR3 DNA follows: TGTGCCACCAGCAGGCTGGTCGGATGGGGGGAGCTGTTTTTT. Translated, it gives CATSRLVGWGELFF.

This clonotype occurred a few times. The CDR3 DNA follows: TGCGCCAGCAGCCAAGCCCCCCGGAACGGGAACACTGAAGCTTTCTTT. This encodes CASSQAPRNGNTEAFF. The chain employs TRBV4-3 and TRBJ1-1; D is unresolved. V was cut by 1 base and J by 1 base, with 13 bases left in between. Germline-derived CDR1 and CDR2 are LGHNA and YSLEER. CDR3 length: 16 residues.

This clonotype was detected only a few times. CDR3 in amino acids: CASSQEAPYEQYF. As DNA, the CDR3 is TGCGCCAGCAGCCAAGAAGCTCCCTACGAGCAGTACTTC. The chain joins TRBV4-3 to TRBJ2-7; D remains ambiguous. The germline V gene encodes CDR1 LGHNA and CDR2 YSLEER. The germline V and J ends were trimmed by 0 bases and 2 bases, with 5 bases remaining between them. The CDR3 contains 13 residues.

The rearrangement uses TRBV4-2 and TRBJ2-5, with 10 bases identical to TRBD1. This CDR3 is built from 15 residues. The J segment lost 0 bases and the V segment lost 3 bases, leaving 1 base of the junction unmatched. Germline V gives CDR1 LGHNA, CDR2 YNFKEQ. The chain's CDR3 is CASSQGQGYQETQYF. CDR3 nucleotide sequence: TGTGCCAGCAGCCAGGGACAGGGGTACCAAGAGACCCAGTACTTC.

The chain joins TRBV4-2 to TRBJ2-1; D unclear. This CDR3 comprises 18 residues. Trimming removed 3 bases from V and 5 bases from J, with 23 bases in between. Per the germline V gene, CDR1 is LGHNA and CDR2 is YNFKEQ. CDR3 nucleotides: TGTGCCAGCAGCCACTCCCTCCTGAGTTTTGGAGCCGACAATGAGCAGTTCTTC. Its translation: CASSHSLLSFGADNEQFF.

This clonotype occurred a few times. The J gene is TRBJ2-7, the V gene TRBV20-1; possibly TRBD2 for D (5 bases). Germline V gives CDR1 DFQATT, CDR2 SNEGSKA (reference sequence). The V end lost 4 bases, the J end lost 1 base, and 17 bases lay between the germline ends. This CDR3 is 15 amino acids long. The CDR3 spells CSATRNRDISYEQYF. CDR3 bases: TGCAGTGCTACCCGAAACCGGGATATTTCCTACGAGCAGTACTTC.

The rearrangement uses TRBV20-1 and TRBJ2-7; 14 bases line up with TRBD2. Germline V lookup: CDR1 DFQATT, CDR2 SNEGSKA (reference sequence). CDR3 length: 13 residues. CDR3 nucleotide sequence: TGCAGCGTCGGACTAGCGGGAGGATACGAGCAGTACTTC. This sequence encodes CSVGLAGGYEQYF.

The rearrangement uses TRBV2 and TRBJ1-3, with D possibly matching TRBD1 (5 bases). The CDR3 consists of 15 residues. Germline V gene lookup returns CDR1 SNHLY and CDR2 FYNNEI. Trimming shortened V by 2 bases and J by 7 bases, and 15 bases separated the two germline ends. The DNA of the CDR3 is TGTGCCAGCAGTGAATCACGGGGGACCTTGAACACCATATATTTT. It is translated as CASSESRGTLNTIYF.

The table lists this clonotype with a few counts. The rearrangement links TRBV29-1 to TRBJ2-7, with 8 bases that match TRBD1. The CDR3 is 12 residues long. Trimming took 4 bases from V and 4 from J; bases not matched to a gene: 3. Germline V gives CDR1 SQVTM, CDR2 ANQGSEA. The CDR3 sequence is CSVVQGAYEQYF. CDR3 sequence (DNA): TGCAGCGTTGTTCAGGGGGCGTACGAGCAGTACTTC.

V is TRBV5-1 and J is TRBJ1-1, with D possibly TRBD1 on 5 matching bases. The CDR3 length is 15 residues. Trimming shortened V by 0 bases and J by 1 base, and 10 bases separated the two germline ends. From germline, CDR1 is SGHRS and CDR2 YFSETQ. The CDR3 region has the DNA TGCGCCAGCAGCTTGGTAGGAGGGGCGAACACTGAAGCTTTCTTT. Protein sequence: CASSLVGGANTEAFF.